This TCR beta chain was captured by sequencing in a study of blood T cell repertoires in COVID-19. Study context: Acute and convalescent COVID-19 specimens originated in the United States, Italy and Spain. Sources were T cells, B-cell-depleted T cells, or PBMCs; the material itself was cDNA or gDNA.

This CDR3 is built from 17 residues. V shed 0 bases, J shed 4 bases, and the junction held 6 bases outside the gene matches. Germline V lookup: CDR1 SGHRS, CDR2 YFSETQ. As processed by the authors: Cell counts per sample came from amplifying reference gene primers. Produced via immunoSEQ multiplex PCR; TCRdb's table is partial and in-frame only. V, J and clone size reflect that table, while D and trimming were determined from the DNA. Here the sample spans roughly 120,000 clones, 70% to 80% being singletons. The TCR originated in a woman aged 80 or older with acute or convalescent COVID-19. The sequenced sample was peripheral blood. The gene calls are TRBV5-1 and TRBJ2-3; 12 nucleotides match TRBD2. CDR3 amino acids: CASSLVGASGGADTQYF. For the CDR3, the DNA is TGCGCCAGCAGCTTGGTTGGGGCTAGCGGGGGGGCAGATACGCAGTATTTT.